This T cell receptor beta chain was obtained from a study of Ad26.COV2.S vaccination and SARS-CoV-2 variants (dated by TCRdb to the early 2020s). With regard to the full study: Vaccine-arm donors came from COV1001, a multicentre, randomized, double-blind, placebo-controlled phase I-IIa trial of Ad26.COV2.S in healthy adults. A total of approximately 30 samples were included in the TCR-sequenced set, comprising around 19 Ad26.COV2.S vaccine recipients, 5 placebo recipients and 8 SARS-CoV-2 convalescent individuals. Trial participants were randomized into five groups of five, in which low-dose or high-dose Ad26.COV2.S was given once or twice, or placebo was given on both occasions. Throughout the experiments and outcome assessment, investigators stayed blinded to trial group allocation. The specificity and breadth of SARS-CoV-2-reactive T cell receptors after Ad26.COV2.S vaccination were assessed by TCRbeta repertoire sequencing. Ad26.COV2.S was given intramuscularly at 5x10^10 or 1x10^11 viral particles, as a single shot or as two shots 56 days apart.

V is clipped by 6 bases and J by 6 bases, and the sequence between their germline boundaries is 15 bases long. The CDR3, from cysteine to phenylalanine, totals 14 residues. This entry keeps only the CDR3 DNA: 42 bases, framed from base 1. The germline V gene yields SGHTA for CDR1 and FQGNSA for CDR2. What the research found in general, with its limitations: Compared with placebo recipients, Ad26.COV2.S recipients showed higher spike-specific TCR breadth (P = 0.0014). According to the authors, total T cell responses may have been underestimated by the TCR breadth and depth analyses. Vaccine and placebo recipients had similar non-spike TCR breadth, a finding consistent with the vaccine containing only spike. Substantial breadth of spike-specific CD8+ and CD4+ T cell responses was reported after vaccination. The study lacked the statistical power to compare responses across vaccine doses or regimens.

Worth noting for this clone: The specificity of this receptor is unknown. Base-call qualities are not available, and no considerably larger clone is one nucleotide away.

The sample's treatment or condition label is to be understood as: roughly 20 received Ad26.COV2.S at low or high dose, single or two shots; five or six received placebo; per-sample allocation not given. Repertoires of vaccine and placebo recipients were sequenced from samples taken on day 63 after the first injection. In Cohort 1b, 20 to 25 adults aged 18-55 years were enrolled at a single site in Boston, USA, between 29 July and 7 August 2020. Ad26.COV2.S was a replication-incompetent adenovirus type 26 vector expressing a prefusion-stabilized SARS-CoV-2 spike protein from the original Wuhan strain. The immunoSEQ Assay was the method used to sequence TCRbeta CDR3 regions. After extraction, genomic DNA underwent amplification by bias-controlled multiplex PCR, followed by high-throughput sequencing. From the authors' description of their analysis: To quantify the absolute abundance of each unique TCRbeta CDR3 region, sequences were collapsed and filtered. Usable DNA was measured by amplifying reference genes present in all nucleated cells, and TCRbeta template counts were normalized to that usable DNA to estimate T cell fraction. Repertoire TCRs were annotated as SARS-CoV-2-specific when V gene, CDR3 amino acid sequence and J gene were exactly matched to a known reactive TCR set. The reference SARS-CoV-2 TCR set was obtained from MIRA and was filtered for enrichment in COVID-19-positive ImmuneCODE repertoires, whereby public or cross-reactive TCRs were removed. Based on the MIRA antigens, annotated TCRs were further analysed at the level of specific ORF or position within ORF. Depth was the summed frequency of annotated unique rearrangements, while breadth was defined as annotated unique rearrangements over total unique productive rearrangements. Two-sided Wilcoxon rank-sum tests were used to compare TCR breadth between groups. In TCRdb, the immuneACCESS table is reduced to in-frame sequences with V and J assigned. These tables do not hold every clone; where another copy was compared, an unresolved V gene accounts for under half, and the others remain unexplained. The D gene and trimming were derived from the DNA, and the V and J assignments and clone size from that table. The sample data list 350,000 to 450,000 clones, and 80% to 90% of these were observed just once. The ten biggest clones cover around 7.3% of the sample.

The material sequenced was peripheral blood, taken in a trial of Ad26.COV2.S vaccine versus placebo. The receptor comes from a person aged 18-60 years who received the Ad26.COV2.S COVID-19 vaccine or a placebo. The chain employs TRBV7-2 and TRBJ2-4, and TRBD1 may be the D gene, going by 5 matching bases. The bases are TGTGCCAGCAGTTTAATTAGGGGAAGAAACATTCAGTACTTC. Its product reads: CASSLIRGRNIQYF.